The T cell receptor (beta chain) under discussion was sequenced for a study of neurological immune-mediated disorders. General observations from the study: None of the CDR3 amino acid sequences of expanded clones recurred across subjects, suggesting private repertoires in all groups.

The CDR3 extends over 14 amino acids. Trimming took 0 bases from V and 5 from J, leaving 11 bases between them. From germline, CDR1 is SGHRS and CDR2 YFSETQ. The cDNA came from 5'RACE, which used 10-nucleotide random UMIs. TCRdb independently ran MiXCR on the 5' RACE reads; one entry per CDR3 protein. There are over 20,000 distinct CDR3 sequences in the sample; more than 9% occur only once, and roughly 20% lies in the top ten. This clonotype was seen only a few times. Its specificity is not known. Sequencing was performed on PBMCs. The receptor was derived from a woman aged 55-70 years with HTLV-1-associated myelopathy (HAM/TSP). J is TRBJ1-1 and V is TRBV5-1; a possible D gene is TRBD1 (6 bases). CDR3 DNA: TGCGCCAGCAGCTTGGAGGGGGTCTCTACTGAAGCTTTCTTT. Protein product: CASSLEGVSTEAFF.